Described below is a single TCR beta chain sequence and its context. Its antigen is not identified. Germline V gene data show CDR1 as SGHVS and CDR2 as FQNEAQ. This CDR3 comprises 18 residues. J was trimmed by 0 bases and V by 4 bases; bases with no gene match: 7. The assay was immunoSEQ multiplex PCR, and TCRdb's table has in-frame clones only and misses some. Among tens of thousands of clones listed, around 94% were seen once. The sample is drawn from a study of human versus mouse CDR3 diversity and MHC coevolution. Whole-study results and caveats: Among all groups, most of the three human donors showed least clonal inequality. Humans had the largest estimated TCR beta repertoire, about 1.5 million clonotypes.

What was sequenced was naive CD4+ T cells from blood. Documented subset: CD45RO-negative CD62L-positive naive CD4 T cells. The receptor's source is a person between 60 and 70 years old in good health. V and J are TRBV7-8 and TRBJ2-1; 12 bases fit TRBD2. DNA of the CDR3: TGTGCCAGCAGCTCGCTAGCGGGAGGGTTCAGCTCCTACAATGAGCAGTTCTTC. Translating gives CASSSLAGGFSSYNEQFF.